A single sample is the source of the 29 T cell receptor beta chains below, sequenced in a study of cytomegalovirus exposure and HLA in healthy donors. Primers: 60 Vbeta forward and 13 Jbeta reverse. The assay was immunoSEQ multiplex PCR, and TCRdb's table has in-frame clones only and misses some. This repertoire shows around 150,000 clones, more than 70% found once; its top ten account for more than 1.2%. The specimen was PBMCs. These receptors all stem from a man aged 60 to 69 in good health and CMV-seronegative.

The chain has TRBV7-8 and TRBJ1-6, with TRBD1 as a possible D gene (6 bases). The V gene's germline CDR1 is SGHVS and CDR2 FQNEAQ. V shed 5 bases and J shed 0 bases, with 17 bases lying between them. The length of the CDR3 is 18 residues. For the CDR3, the DNA is TGTGCCAGCAGCCCAATACAGGGCCCGAGCTCCTATAATTCACCCCTCCACTTT. It encodes CASSPIQGPSSYNSPLHF.

J is TRBJ2-3 and V is TRBV28; no clear D gene. Germline V gives CDR1 MDHEN, CDR2 SYDVKM. Trimming took off 6 bases at V and 7 bases at J, with 14 bases between the two ends. This CDR3 comprises 13 residues. This CDR3 is CASSRRPIYTQYF. Here the CDR3 DNA reads TGTGCCAGCAGCCGCAGGCCAATTTATACGCAGTATTTT. Using reference TRBV28 and TRBJ2-3 for the parts outside the CDR3, the full variable domain is DVKVTQSSRYLVKRTGEKVFLECVQDMDHENMFWYRQDPGLGLRLIYFSYDVKMKEKGDIPEGYSVSREKKERFSLILESASTNQTSMYLCASSRRPIYTQYFGPGTRLTVL.

V usage is TRBV10-2 and J usage is TRBJ1-1; tentative D call: TRBD1 (6 bases). Trimming shortened V by 2 bases and J by 11 bases, and 15 bases separated the two germline ends. Germline CDR1 reads WSHSY; CDR2 reads SAAADI. The CDR3 has 13 residues. The CDR3 region is CASSELWAGEAFF. The CDR3 DNA follows: TGCGCCAGCAGTGAGCTCTGGGCAGGGGAGGCTTTCTTT.

The chain joins TRBV15 to TRBJ1-2; D is ambiguous. This CDR3 comprises 13 residues. V gave up 1 base and J gave up 10 bases, with 13 bases separating them. Germline V gene lookup returns CDR1 LNHNV and CDR2 YYDKDF (reference sequence). The CDR3 loop is CATSRAHDNYYTF. The CDR3 bases are TGTGCCACCAGCAGAGCCCATGACAATTACTACACCTTC. The full variable domain, with the rest looked up from reference TRBV15 and TRBJ1-2, is DAMVIQNPRYQVTQFGKPVTLSCSQTLNHNVMYWYQQKSSQAPKLLFHYYDKDFNNEADTPDNFQSRRPNTSFCFLDIRSPGLGDTAMYLCATSRAHDNYYTFGSGTRLTVV.

The chain combines TRBV5-1 with TRBJ1-2; 7 bases map to TRBD1. There are 17 residues in the CDR3. V was pared by 4 bases and J by 6 bases, with 18 bases of the junction left unmatched. The germline V gene has CDR1 SGHRS and CDR2 YFSETQ. This CDR3 is CASSTRQGSQGTDGYTF. In nucleotides, the CDR3 is TGCGCCAGCAGCACCAGACAGGGTTCGCAAGGAACTGATGGCTACACCTTC.

A few counts support this clone. V gene TRBV6-6 combines with J gene TRBJ2-7; D may be TRBD2 (6 bases). V was trimmed by 0 bases and J by 3 bases, leaving 9 bases between them. Germline CDR1 is MNHNY and CDR2 is SVGAGI (reference sequence). CDR3 size: 14 residues. CDR3 sequence reads: CASSYSGGNYEQYF. The CDR3 DNA reads as TGTGCCAGCAGTTACTCGGGGGGTAACTACGAGCAGTACTTC.

The chain has TRBV6-6 and TRBJ2-2, with 7 bases that match TRBD2. The ends lost 7 bases at V and 4 bases at J; junction bases unmatched: 9. The CDR3 totals 15 residues. Germline V gene sequence: CDR1 MNHNY, CDR2 SVGAGI (reference sequence). The CDR3 region has the DNA TGTGCCAGCACCGGTGCGGGAGTAGTCACCGGGGAGCTGTTTTTT. It translates to CASTGAGVVTGELFF.

The J gene is TRBJ1-3, the V gene TRBV15, with D perhaps TRBD1 (5 bases). With 3 bases removed from V and 0 bases from J, the gap between germline ends came to 12 bases. This CDR3 contains 16 residues. CDR1 is LNHNV, CDR2 YYDKDF, per germline (reference sequence). The CDR3: CATSRAGLISGNTIYF. The CDR3 DNA is TGTGCCACCAGCAGGGCGGGACTCATCTCTGGAAACACCATATATTTT.

This clone has just one count. The V call is TRBV29-1, the J call TRBJ2-7; weak D call: TRBD1 (6 bases). The germline CDR1 and CDR2 sequences are SQVTM and ANQGSEA. This CDR3 contains 13 residues. Trimming took off 4 bases at V and 0 bases at J, with 10 bases between the two ends. The CDR3: CSVVQGSSYEQYF. The CDR3 nucleotides are TGCAGCGTTGTGCAGGGGAGCTCCTACGAGCAGTACTTC.

This chain connects TRBV7-3 to TRBJ2-3; the match to TRBD1 covers 7 bases. Germline V gene sequence: CDR1 SGHTA, CDR2 FQGTGA. J gave up 5 bases and V 2 bases, and 7 bases lay outside the gene matches. The CDR3 has 15 residues. CDR3 sequence: CASSLFGTEGDTQYF. CDR3 DNA sequence: TGTGCCAGCAGCTTATTCGGGACAGAGGGAGATACGCAGTATTTT.

This sequence joins TRBV9 and TRBJ2-2; the match to TRBD1 covers 9 bases. From germline, CDR1 is SGDLS and CDR2 YYNGEE. With V trimmed by 4 bases and J by 5 bases, 6 bases remained unmatched. The CDR3 has 15 amino acids. The CDR3 DNA sequence: TGTGCCAGCAGCCCCGGACAGGGGATTACCGGGGAGCTGTTTTTT. Translation: CASSPGQGITGELFF.

The rearrangement joins TRBV7-8 to TRBJ1-2; 11 bases map to TRBD1. With V trimmed by 5 bases and J by 8 bases, 13 bases remained unmatched. This CDR3 has 16 residues. CDR1 and CDR2 from the germline V gene are SGHVS and FQNEAQ. CDR3 amino acids: CASSPRGQGGPQGYTF. CDR3 bases: TGTGCCAGCAGCCCGAGGGGACAGGGGGGACCTCAAGGCTACACCTTC.

The chain links TRBV29-1 to TRBJ2-1; 10 positions agree with TRBD2. V lost 5 bases and J lost 5; bases outside the gene matches: 6. Germline V lookup: CDR1 SQVTM, CDR2 ANQGSEA. The CDR3 is made up of 14 amino acids. This CDR3 is CSVLGTSANNEQFF. CDR3 sequence (DNA): TGCAGCGTTTTGGGGACTAGCGCGAACAATGAGCAGTTCTTC.

CDR3 sequence reads: CASSRSGRGGRGGELFF. In DNA form, the CDR3 reads TGTGCCAGCAGCAGGAGTGGGCGGGGGGGCCGGGGCGGGGAGCTGTTTTTT. The rearrangement joins TRBV21-1 to TRBJ2-2; the listed D gene, TRBD2, was not tested against the DNA. TRBV21-1 has pseudogene status. The CDR3 loop spans 17 amino acids.

V usage is TRBV27 and J usage is TRBJ2-2; 7 positions match TRBD1. The CDR3 is 16 residues long. The ends lost 6 bases at V and 3 bases at J; junction bases unmatched: 10. The germline V gene encodes CDR1 MNHEY and CDR2 SMNVEV (reference sequence). CDR3 in amino acids: CASRLKGARDTGELFF. CDR3 DNA sequence: TGTGCCAGCAGACTCAAGGGGGCTCGGGACACCGGGGAGCTGTTTTTT.

This clone was recorded only once. The CDR3 here is CASSRSRDRAAEAFF. The CDR3 DNA follows: TGTGCCAGCAGCCGATCCCGGGACAGGGCAGCTGAAGCTTTCTTT. The V and J genes are TRBV27 and TRBJ1-1; 9 bases line up with TRBD1. V dropped 6 bases and J dropped 6; count of bases not matched to a gene: 11. Germline V CDR1 and CDR2: MNHEY, SMNVEV (reference sequence). The CDR3 totals 15 residues.

This clone was observed a handful of times. V is TRBV5-4 and J is TRBJ2-3, with 7 bases matching TRBD1. The CDR3 extends over 16 amino acids. Germline V gene data show CDR1 as SGHNT and CDR2 as YYREEE (reference sequence). V shed 0 bases and J 2 bases; nucleotides not matched to a gene: 6. CDR3 coding DNA: TGTGCCAGCAGCTTGGTAAGGGGGCGACTCACAGATACGCAGTATTTT. This gives the protein CASSLVRGRLTDTQYF.

This clone was counted between two and nine times. The genes are TRBV29-1 and TRBJ2-3; 9 bases align to TRBD2. This CDR3 has 13 amino acids. Germline CDR1 reads SQVTM; CDR2 reads ANQGSEA. Unmatched junction bases numbered 5, after V lost 4 bases and J lost 6 bases. For the CDR3, the DNA is TGCAGCGTTGGTGTAGCGGGGGATGATACGCAGTATTTT. This codes for CSVGVAGDDTQYF.

This rearrangement joins TRBV10-3 to TRBJ1-2; D may be TRBD1 (6 bases). The germline V gene has CDR1 ENHRY and CDR2 SYGVKD. The V end lost 4 bases, the J end lost 5 bases, and 11 bases lay between the germline ends. The CDR3 has 13 amino acids. The DNA of the CDR3 is TGTGCCATCAGTGGGACAGATTTTTATGGCTACACCTTC. It yields the protein CAISGTDFYGYTF.

The chain is built from TRBV27 and TRBJ2-6, with 7 bases fitting TRBD1. Germline-derived CDR1 and CDR2 are MNHEY and SMNVEV (reference sequence). After removal of 4 bases from V and 0 bases from J, the junction contained 12 bases not matched to a gene. The CDR3 has 19 amino acids. Here the CDR3 reads CASSSPSTGIFSGANVLTF. The CDR3 coding sequence is TGTGCCAGCAGTTCCCCATCGACAGGGATCTTCTCTGGGGCCAACGTCCTGACTTTC.

The CDR3 region has the DNA TGCGCCAGCAGCGCCCTGGGGGGGCGAAGCACAGATACGCAGTATTTT. As protein: CASSALGGRSTDTQYF. The chain combines TRBV5-1 with TRBJ2-3, with D perhaps TRBD2 (7 bases). The germline V gene encodes CDR1 SGHRS and CDR2 YFSETQ. V lost 4 bases to trimming and J lost 0 bases, with 15 bases between them. CDR3 length: 16 amino acids.

The V call is TRBV7-2, the J call TRBJ2-3; D is unresolved. The CDR3 sequence is 13 residues long. Between the trimmed V and J ends, which lost 2 bases and 4 bases, there was a span of 7 bases. Germline CDR1 is SGHTA and CDR2 is FQGNSA. The CDR3 DNA reads as TGTGCCAGCAGCTTATCTTATGCAGATACGCAGTATTTT. Protein sequence: CASSLSYADTQYF.

The chain combines TRBV5-6 with TRBJ2-3, with D possibly being TRBD2 (5 bases). Germline loops: CDR1 SGHDT, CDR2 YYEEEE. The CDR3 sequence is 14 residues long. Trimming shortened V by 2 bases and J by 5 bases, and 12 bases separated the two germline ends. CDR3 region: CASSLPGMIDTQYF. Here the CDR3 DNA reads TGTGCCAGCAGCTTACCGGGAATGATAGATACGCAGTATTTT.

The chain links TRBV19 to TRBJ1-5; no clear D gene. V lost 7 bases, J lost 0 bases, and 7 bases lay in between. Germline values: CDR1 LNHDA, CDR2 SQIVND (reference sequence). The CDR3 length is 13 residues. CDR3 DNA sequence: TGTGCCAGTAATTTTTATAGCAATCAGCCCCAGCATTTT. It is translated as CASNFYSNQPQHF.

V and J are TRBV19 and TRBJ1-6, with no clear D. V lost 4 bases and J lost 0, with 13 bases in between. This CDR3 has 17 residues. CDR1 and CDR2 (germline): LNHDA, SQIVND (reference sequence). The CDR3 coding sequence is TGTGCCAGTAGTAACGTCCTGGGGAGCTCCTATAATTCACCCCTCCACTTT. This translates into CASSNVLGSSYNSPLHF.

This clone has more than one count but fewer than ten. A read error is the likely source, as a far larger clone sits one nucleotide away. The chain has TRBV6-4 and TRBJ2-3, with TRBD2 matching 9 bases. Germline V lookup: CDR1 MRHNA, CDR2 SNTAGT. CDR3 length equals 14 residues. Here the CDR3 DNA reads TGTGCCATCAGTGCTAGCGGGGGCACAGATACGCAGTATTTT. This gives the protein CAISASGGTDTQYF.

The chain joins TRBV5-1 to TRBJ2-1; 8 nucleotides align to TRBD1. The CDR3 has 15 residues. V shed 4 bases and J 5 bases; nucleotides not matched to a gene: 8. The germline gives CDR1 SGHRS, CDR2 YFSETQ. In DNA form, the CDR3 reads TGCGCCAGCAGCACGGGACAGGCACTACACAATGAGCAGTTCTTC. As protein: CASSTGQALHNEQFF.

This clone came up a few times. The V and J genes are TRBV30 and TRBJ1-1; no firm D call. Trimming stripped 4 bases from V and 1 base from J, with 16 bases between. Germline assignment: CDR1 GTSNPN and CDR2 SVGIG (reference sequence). The CDR3 is 15 residues long. CDR3 loop: CAWNPPEGGNTEAFF. The CDR3 DNA sequence: TGTGCCTGGAACCCCCCTGAGGGTGGGAACACTGAAGCTTTCTTT.

This clone was counted only a few times. The genes are TRBV5-1 and TRBJ2-3; D is possibly TRBD2 (7 bases). Germline V CDR1 and CDR2: SGHRS, YFSETQ. V shed 0 bases and J shed 2 bases, with 16 bases lying between them. The CDR3 extends over 17 amino acids. In DNA form, the CDR3 reads TGCGCCAGCAGCTTGGGGGGCGCGGGGGCCGCCACAGATACGCAGTATTTT. Translating gives CASSLGGAGAATDTQYF.